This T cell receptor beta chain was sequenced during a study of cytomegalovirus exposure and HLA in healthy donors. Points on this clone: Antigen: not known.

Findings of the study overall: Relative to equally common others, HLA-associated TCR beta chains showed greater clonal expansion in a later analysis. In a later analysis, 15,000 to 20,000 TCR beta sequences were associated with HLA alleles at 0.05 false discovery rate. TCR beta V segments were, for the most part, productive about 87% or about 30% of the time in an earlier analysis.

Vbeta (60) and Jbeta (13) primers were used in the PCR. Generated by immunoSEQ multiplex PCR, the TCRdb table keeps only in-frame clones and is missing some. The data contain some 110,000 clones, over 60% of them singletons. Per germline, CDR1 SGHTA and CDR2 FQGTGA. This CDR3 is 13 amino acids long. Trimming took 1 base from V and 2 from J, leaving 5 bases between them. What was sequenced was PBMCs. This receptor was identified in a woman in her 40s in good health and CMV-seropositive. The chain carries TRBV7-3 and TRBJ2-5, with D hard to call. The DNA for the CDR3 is TGTGCCAGCAGCTTAATGCTACAAGAGACCCAGTACTTC. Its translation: CASSLMLQETQYF.